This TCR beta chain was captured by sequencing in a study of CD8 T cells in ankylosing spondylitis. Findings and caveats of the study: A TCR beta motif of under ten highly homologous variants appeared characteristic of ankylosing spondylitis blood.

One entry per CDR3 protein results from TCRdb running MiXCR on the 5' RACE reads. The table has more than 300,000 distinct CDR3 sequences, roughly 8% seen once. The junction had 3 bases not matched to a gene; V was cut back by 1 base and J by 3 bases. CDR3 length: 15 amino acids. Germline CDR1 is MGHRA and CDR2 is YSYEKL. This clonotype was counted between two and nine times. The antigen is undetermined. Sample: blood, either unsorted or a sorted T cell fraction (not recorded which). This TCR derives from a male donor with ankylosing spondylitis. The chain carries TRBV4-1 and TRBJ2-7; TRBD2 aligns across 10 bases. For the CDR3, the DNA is TGCGCCAGCAGCCAAGTTATAGCGGGAGGCTACGAGCAGTACTTC. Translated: CASSQVIAGGYEQYF.